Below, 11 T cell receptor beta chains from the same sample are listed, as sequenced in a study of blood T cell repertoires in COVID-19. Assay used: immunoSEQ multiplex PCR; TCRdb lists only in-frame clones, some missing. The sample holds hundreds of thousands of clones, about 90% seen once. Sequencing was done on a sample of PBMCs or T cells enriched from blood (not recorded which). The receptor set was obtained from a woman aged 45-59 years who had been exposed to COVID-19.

The DNA for the CDR3 is TGTGCCAGCAGTTTACAGGGAAGAAGTGATTCCCTCCACTTT. Its protein product is CASSLQGRSDSLHF. The J gene is TRBJ1-6, the V gene TRBV27; D might be TRBD1 (5 bases). This CDR3 comprises 14 residues. CDR1 and CDR2 from the germline V gene are MNHEY and SMNVEV (reference sequence). Trimming shortened V by 2 bases and J by 14 bases, and 16 bases separated the two germline ends.

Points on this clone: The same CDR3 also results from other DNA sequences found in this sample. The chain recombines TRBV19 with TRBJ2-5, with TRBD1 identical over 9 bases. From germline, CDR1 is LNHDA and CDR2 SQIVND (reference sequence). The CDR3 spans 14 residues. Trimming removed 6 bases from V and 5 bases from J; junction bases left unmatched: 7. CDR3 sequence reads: CASRDRGRGETQYF. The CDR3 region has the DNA TGTGCCAGTAGGGACAGGGGACGAGGGGAGACCCAGTACTTC.

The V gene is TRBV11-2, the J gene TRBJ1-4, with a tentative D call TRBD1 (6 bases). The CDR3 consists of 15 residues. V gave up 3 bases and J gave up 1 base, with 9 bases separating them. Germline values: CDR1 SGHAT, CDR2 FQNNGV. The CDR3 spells CASSFSTGTNEKLFF. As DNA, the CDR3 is TGTGCCAGCAGCTTCTCGACAGGAACTAATGAAAAACTGTTTTTT.

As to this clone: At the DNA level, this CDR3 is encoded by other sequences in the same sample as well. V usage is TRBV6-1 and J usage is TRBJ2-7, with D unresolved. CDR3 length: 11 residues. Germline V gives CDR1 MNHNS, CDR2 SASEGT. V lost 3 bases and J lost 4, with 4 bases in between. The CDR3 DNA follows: TGTGCCAGCAGTGACCGTTACGAGCAGTACTTC. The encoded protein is CASSDRYEQYF.

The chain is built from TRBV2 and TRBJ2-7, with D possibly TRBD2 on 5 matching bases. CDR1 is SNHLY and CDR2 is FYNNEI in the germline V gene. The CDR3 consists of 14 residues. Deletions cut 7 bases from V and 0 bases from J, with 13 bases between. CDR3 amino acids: CASNRLRDSYEQYF. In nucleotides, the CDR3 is TGTGCCAGCAACCGTCTCCGGGACTCCTACGAGCAGTACTTC.

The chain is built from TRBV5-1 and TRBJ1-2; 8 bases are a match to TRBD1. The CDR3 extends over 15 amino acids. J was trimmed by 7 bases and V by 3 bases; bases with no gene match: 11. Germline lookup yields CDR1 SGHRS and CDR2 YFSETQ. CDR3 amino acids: CASSSQSQGARGYTF. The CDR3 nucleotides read TGCGCCAGCAGCTCCCAGAGCCAGGGGGCGCGTGGCTACACCTTC.

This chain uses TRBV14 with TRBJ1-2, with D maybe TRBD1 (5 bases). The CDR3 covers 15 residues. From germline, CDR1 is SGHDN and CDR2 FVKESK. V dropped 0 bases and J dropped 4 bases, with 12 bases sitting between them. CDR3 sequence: CASSQDLAGPYGYTF. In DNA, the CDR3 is TGTGCCAGCAGCCAAGATCTGGCAGGGCCCTATGGCTACACCTTC.

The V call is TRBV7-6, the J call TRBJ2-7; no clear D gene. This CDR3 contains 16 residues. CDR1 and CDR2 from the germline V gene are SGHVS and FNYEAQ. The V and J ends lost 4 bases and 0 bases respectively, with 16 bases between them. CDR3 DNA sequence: TGTGCCAGCAGCTCTCGCTTCCAGGCCAGCTCCTACGAGCAGTACTTC. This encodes CASSSRFQASSYEQYF.

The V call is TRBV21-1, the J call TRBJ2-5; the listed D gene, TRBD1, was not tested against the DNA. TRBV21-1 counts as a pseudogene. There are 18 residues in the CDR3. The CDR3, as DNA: TGTGCCAGCAGCAAATTTTCGTCGAAGGACAGGGGGCCAGAGACCCAGTACTTC. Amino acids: CASSKFSSKDRGPETQYF.

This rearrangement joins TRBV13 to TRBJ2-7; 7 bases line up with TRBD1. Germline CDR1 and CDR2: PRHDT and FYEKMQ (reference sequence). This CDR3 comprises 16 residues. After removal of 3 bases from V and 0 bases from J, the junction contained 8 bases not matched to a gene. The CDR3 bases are TGTGCCAGCAGCTTTGGAGAGGGGGCGAGCTCCTACGAGCAGTACTTC. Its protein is CASSFGEGASSYEQYF.

CDR3: CASSSTGSQETQYF. CDR3 sequence (DNA): TGTGCCAGCAGTTCCACAGGGTCCCAAGAGACCCAGTACTTC. The V gene is TRBV2, the J gene TRBJ2-5, with D possibly being TRBD1 (6 bases). The ends were cut back, 5 bases at V and 1 base at J, with 11 bases in the middle. Germline CDR1 SNHLY, CDR2 FYNNEI. The length of the CDR3 is 14 residues.